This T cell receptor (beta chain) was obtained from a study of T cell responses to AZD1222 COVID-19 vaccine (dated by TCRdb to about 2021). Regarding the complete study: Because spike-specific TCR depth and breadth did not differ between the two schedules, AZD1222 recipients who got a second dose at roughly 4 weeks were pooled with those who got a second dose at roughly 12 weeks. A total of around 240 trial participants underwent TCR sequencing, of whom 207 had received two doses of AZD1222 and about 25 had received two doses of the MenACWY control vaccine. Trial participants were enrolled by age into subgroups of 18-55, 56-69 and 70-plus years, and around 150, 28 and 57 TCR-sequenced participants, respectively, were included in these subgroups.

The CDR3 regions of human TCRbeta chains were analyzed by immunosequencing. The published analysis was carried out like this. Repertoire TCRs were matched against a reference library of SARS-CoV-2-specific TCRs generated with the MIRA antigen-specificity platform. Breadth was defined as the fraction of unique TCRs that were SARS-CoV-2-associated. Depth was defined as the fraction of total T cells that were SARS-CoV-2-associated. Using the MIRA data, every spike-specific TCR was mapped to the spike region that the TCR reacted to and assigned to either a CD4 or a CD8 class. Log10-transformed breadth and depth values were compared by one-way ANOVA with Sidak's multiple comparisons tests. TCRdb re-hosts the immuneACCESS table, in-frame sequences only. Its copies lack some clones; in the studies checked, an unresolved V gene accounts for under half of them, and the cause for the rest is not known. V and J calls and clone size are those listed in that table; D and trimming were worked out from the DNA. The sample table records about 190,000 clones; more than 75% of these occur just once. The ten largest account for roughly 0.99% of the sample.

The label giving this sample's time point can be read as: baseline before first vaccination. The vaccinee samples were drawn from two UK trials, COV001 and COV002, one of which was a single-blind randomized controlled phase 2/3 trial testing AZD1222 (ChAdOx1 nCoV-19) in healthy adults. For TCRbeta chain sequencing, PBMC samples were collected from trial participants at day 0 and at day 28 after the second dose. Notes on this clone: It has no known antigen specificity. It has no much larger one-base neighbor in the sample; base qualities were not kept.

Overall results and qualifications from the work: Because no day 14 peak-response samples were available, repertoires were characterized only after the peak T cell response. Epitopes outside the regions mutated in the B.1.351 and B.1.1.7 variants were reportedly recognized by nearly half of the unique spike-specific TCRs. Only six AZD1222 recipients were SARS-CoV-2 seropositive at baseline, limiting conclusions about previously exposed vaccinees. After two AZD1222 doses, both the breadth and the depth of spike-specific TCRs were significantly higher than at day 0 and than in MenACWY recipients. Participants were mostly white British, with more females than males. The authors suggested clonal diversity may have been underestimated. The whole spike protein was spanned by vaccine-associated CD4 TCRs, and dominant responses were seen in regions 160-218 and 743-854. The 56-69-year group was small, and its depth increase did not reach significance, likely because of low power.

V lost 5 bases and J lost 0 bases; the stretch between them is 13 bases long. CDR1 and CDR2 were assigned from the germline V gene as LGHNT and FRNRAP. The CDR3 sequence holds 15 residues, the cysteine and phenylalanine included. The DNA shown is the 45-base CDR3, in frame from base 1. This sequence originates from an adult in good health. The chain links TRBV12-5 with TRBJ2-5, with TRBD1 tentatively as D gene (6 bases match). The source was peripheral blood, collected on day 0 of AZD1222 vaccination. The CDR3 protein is CASGPGADYQETQYF. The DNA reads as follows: TGTGCTAGTGGTCCAGGGGCAGATTACCAAGAGACCCAGTACTTC.